This TCR beta chain was observed in a study of blood T cell repertoires in COVID-19 (dated by TCRdb to 2018 to 2020). About the full investigation: Collaborator samples came from the United States, Italy and Spain and covered acute and convalescent phases of COVID-19. Samples came from the ongoing ImmuneRACE study (first 160 participants) plus 1,254 subjects from 6 global collaborators. Subjects who had been exposed to COVID-19, were actively infected with it, or had recovered from it provided the deeply sampled blood TCRbeta repertoires that made up the dataset. Sample metadata almost always included a de-identified subject ID, COVID-19 status, age in years and sex. Where HLA class I and class II types were available, the types were taken from metadata supplied by the sample provider, not from assay-based typing. The material from the prospective study consisted of cDNA or gDNA derived from T cells, B-cell-depleted T cells, or PBMCs. The repertoires were released in a freely available public database intended as a resource for research on the immune response to SARS-CoV-2.

Summary of the overall study and its limitations: The quantity of clinical and demographic metadata differed by source and by participant and was supplied without curation.

This clone was seen only once. Its antigen has not been determined. No much larger clone exists at a distance of one base, and base qualities are not known. Trimming at the junction amounts to 6 bases on V and 8 bases on J, and the germline ends lie 17 bases apart. The CDR3 has 15 amino acids, counting the end cysteine and phenylalanine. Only the CDR3 DNA is retained, 45 bases long and in frame from the first base. The germline V gene (reference sequence) specifies LNHDA as CDR1 and SQIVND as CDR2. TCRbeta CDR3 regions were amplified from genomic DNA using the immunoSEQ Assay, a bias-controlled multiplex PCR. The paper's processing steps were these. Nucleated cell counts per sample were estimated from amplification of reference gene primers within the assay. Sequence reads were collapsed and filtered to measure the absolute abundance of every unique TCRbeta CDR3 rearrangement. Productive Simpson clonality was computed per sample as the square root of Simpson's diversity index over productive rearrangements. The source is immuneACCESS, and TCRdb retained only in-frame sequences with V and J called. Part of the clones is not carried over; for the studies checked, unresolved V genes explain less than half of this, and the remainder is unexplained. V and J calls plus clone size are reproduced from that table; the DNA served to infer D and trimming. The sample data list roughly 150,000 clones, and 70% to 90% of these were observed just once. Jointly, the top ten make up roughly 5.4% of the sample.

In Seattle, one collaborating source enrolled patients while the infection was active and tracked those patients longitudinally over the course of disease. Each collaborating institution followed its own protocols to collect whole blood in K2EDTA tubes. For TCRbeta analysis, collaborators shipped samples in one of three forms: frozen whole blood, isolated PBMCs, or DNA extracted from either of those sample types. This chain is built from TRBV19 and TRBJ1-6; the D gene identity is not certain. The sequencing sample was made of peripheral blood. The sequence derives from a woman in her 50s with COVID-19, enrolled during active disease. The bases read TGTGCCAGTAGGAGGGCCTTGTTCCTTGATTCACCCCTCCACTTT. Translated, it reads CASRRALFLDSPLHF.